A single sample gave rise to the 24 T cell receptor beta chains below, sequenced in a study of T cell responses to AZD1222 COVID-19 vaccine. Some clones are missing from TCRdb's copy, which holds only in-frame ones; the method was immunoSEQ multiplex PCR. The table records roughly 130,000 clones, about 92% of them present only once. Here the sequenced sample was peripheral blood, taken on day 0 of AZD1222 vaccination. The origin of the receptors is an adult in good health.

The chain uses TRBV7-7 and TRBJ1-4; TRBD1 is a possible D gene (6 bases). Germline lookup yields CDR1 SSHAT and CDR2 FNYEAQ (reference sequence). The ends were cut back, 5 bases at V and 7 bases at J, with 14 bases in the middle. The CDR3 spans 14 residues. The DNA for the CDR3 is TGTGCCAGCAGCCCCACCAGGGGTGGTGAAAAACTGTTTTTT. Translation: CASSPTRGGEKLFF. Full variable domain (outside the CDR3, taken from reference TRBV7-7 and TRBJ1-4): GAGVSQSPRYKVTKRGQDVTLRCDPISSHATLYWYQQALGQGPEFLTYFNYEAQPDKSGLPSDRFSAERPEGSISTLTIQRTEQRDSAMYRCASSPTRGGEKLFFGSGTQLSVL.

The rearrangement joins TRBV9 to TRBJ2-4; 7 bases fit TRBD1. From germline, CDR1 is SGDLS and CDR2 YYNGEE. J was trimmed by 6 bases and V by 0 bases; bases with no gene match: 0. The CDR3 is 13 residues long. For the CDR3, the DNA is TGTGCCAGCAGCGTAGGACAGGGAAACATTCAGTACTTC. Translation: CASSVGQGNIQYF.

This chain connects TRBV15 to TRBJ1-4, with D uncertain. V shed 4 bases and J shed 7 bases, with 7 bases lying between them. The germline V gene has CDR1 LNHNV and CDR2 YYDKDF (reference sequence). This CDR3 has 12 amino acids. CDR3 sequence reads: CATSTDGEKLFF. DNA of the CDR3: TGTGCCACCAGCACCGACGGTGAAAAACTGTTTTTT.

A few counts support this clone. The rearrangement uses TRBV9 and TRBJ1-2; TRBD1 is a possible D gene (5 bases). The CDR3 is made up of 15 amino acids. CDR1 is SGDLS, CDR2 YYNGEE, per germline. Trimming stripped 0 bases from V and 6 bases from J, with 15 bases between. CDR3 sequence (DNA): TGTGCCAGCAGCGTAGGGGGACGTACGAGGGATGGCTACACCTTC. Amino acid sequence: CASSVGGRTRDGYTF.

The chain uses TRBV7-9 and TRBJ1-2, with D unresolved. Germline V gives CDR1 SEHNR, CDR2 FQNEAQ (reference sequence). Trimming shortened V by 1 base and J by 1 base, and 7 bases separated the two germline ends. The CDR3 contains 14 residues. CDR3 loop: CASSLGVINYGYTF. CDR3 nucleotide sequence: TGTGCCAGCAGCTTAGGAGTTATTAACTATGGCTACACCTTC.

This clone has a single count. This chain links TRBV5-5 with TRBJ1-1; 7 bases map to TRBD1. The CDR3 has 14 amino acids. Germline assignment: CDR1 SGHKS and CDR2 YYEKEE (reference sequence). With V trimmed by 0 bases and J by 5 bases, 4 bases remained unmatched. The CDR3 nucleotides are TGTGCCAGCAGCTTGGTCAGGGGGAGGACTGAAGCTTTCTTT. Translated: CASSLVRGRTEAFF.

The gene calls are TRBV4-1 and TRBJ1-5; D is uncertain. CDR3 size: 15 residues. Germline CDR1 reads MGHRA; CDR2 reads YSYEKL. V was pared by 0 bases and J by 0 bases, with 6 bases between. The CDR3 is CASSQEWSSNQPQHF. The CDR3 DNA reads as TGCGCCAGCAGCCAAGAATGGTCTAGCAATCAGCCCCAGCATTTT.

The chain links TRBV6-1 to TRBJ1-2; no clear D. The CDR3 covers 13 residues. V was cut by 2 bases and J by 6 bases, with 10 bases left in between. Per germline, CDR1 MNHNS and CDR2 SASEGT. CDR3 DNA: TGTGCCAGCAGTGAAAATTGGGGAGATGGCTACACCTTC. Amino acid sequence: CASSENWGDGYTF.

This chain joins TRBV5-1 and TRBJ2-7; maybe TRBD1 (6 bases). The CDR3 has 14 amino acids. Germline V gene lookup returns CDR1 SGHRS and CDR2 YFSETQ. V gave up 7 bases and J gave up 5 bases, with 19 bases separating them. In nucleotides, the CDR3 is TGCGCCAGCGGGGGCCTGGGTGTTTTGGACGAGCAGTACTTC. It codes for CASGGLGVLDEQYF.

This sequence joins TRBV5-1 and TRBJ2-5; weak D call: TRBD2 (6 bases). Germline CDR1 and CDR2: SGHRS and YFSETQ. Trimming stripped 3 bases from V and 3 bases from J, with 12 bases between. The CDR3 has 14 amino acids. The CDR3 DNA sequence: TGCGCCAGCAGCTCACTAGCAGATGAAGAGACCCAGTACTTC. The encoded protein is CASSSLADEETQYF.

This chain joins TRBV12-3 or TRBV12-4 and TRBJ2-1, with 7 bases aligning to TRBD2. This CDR3 comprises 13 residues. J lost 7 bases, V lost 4 bases, and 4 bases had no gene match. The CDR3 DNA is TGTGCCAGCAGTTCCACTAGCGTGAATGAGCAGTTCTTC. Translating it yields CASSSTSVNEQFF.

This chain links TRBV10-1 with TRBJ1-1; unclear D gene. The CDR3 spans 11 residues. Germline CDR1 reads WNHNN; CDR2 reads SYGVQD (reference sequence). Trimming removed 6 bases at V and 6 bases at J, with 8 bases between. The CDR3 DNA reads TGCGCCAGCAGGGGCAGCGCTGAAGCTTTCTTT. Translation gives CASRGSAEAFF.

The chain links TRBV5-1 to TRBJ1-2; the match to TRBD1 covers 9 bases. Germline trimming cut 4 bases from V and 4 bases from J; bases unmatched to any gene: 5. The CDR3 has 14 residues. The germline V gene has CDR1 SGHRS and CDR2 YFSETQ. This chain's CDR3 is CASSLRQGGYGYTF. DNA for the CDR3: TGCGCCAGCAGCCTGCGACAGGGGGGCTATGGCTACACCTTC.

This clone was seen a single time. The chain carries TRBV6-5 and TRBJ2-1; no clear D. Looked up from germline, CDR1 is MNHEY and CDR2 is SVGAGI. V lost 7 bases, J lost 7 bases, and 8 bases lay in between. The CDR3 covers 11 residues. DNA of the CDR3: TGTGCCAGCACCCTCAAGAATGAGCAGTTCTTC. The encoded protein is CASTLKNEQFF.

This clone was detected a few times. J is TRBJ2-1 and V is TRBV4-2; TRBD2 aligns across 9 bases. The germline V gene has CDR1 LGHNA and CDR2 YNFKEQ. Trimming removed 0 bases from V and 6 bases from J; junction bases left unmatched: 6. The CDR3 sequence is 16 residues long. The CDR3 reads CASSQDWLAGTNEQFF. The CDR3 DNA reads TGTGCCAGCAGCCAAGATTGGCTAGCGGGAACCAATGAGCAGTTCTTC.

The rearrangement uses TRBV24-1 and TRBJ2-7; D remains ambiguous. CDR1 is KGHDR and CDR2 is SFDVKD in the germline V gene. The CDR3 spans 13 residues. The germline V and J ends were trimmed by 4 bases and 0 bases, with 6 bases remaining between them. Written as DNA, the CDR3 is TGTGCCACCAGTGACGCAAACTCCTACGAGCAGTACTTC. This sequence encodes CATSDANSYEQYF.

The CDR3 sequence: CATESLAGEGTDTQYF. DNA of the CDR3: TGTGCCACCGAGTCACTAGCGGGAGAGGGCACAGATACGCAGTATTTT. The V call is TRBV10-3, the J call TRBJ2-3; TRBD2 aligns across 11 bases. The CDR3 is made up of 16 amino acids. Trimming removed 10 bases from V and 1 base from J; junction bases left unmatched: 10. Per germline, CDR1 ENHRY and CDR2 SYGVKD.

This rearrangement joins TRBV28 to TRBJ2-7; 8 bases map to TRBD2. The V and J ends lost 7 bases and 3 bases, in that order; junction bases with no gene match: 8. The CDR3 length is 14 residues. Germline assignment: CDR1 MDHEN and CDR2 SYDVKM. The chain's CDR3 is CASTTGGPSYEQYF. The CDR3 DNA sequence: TGTGCCAGCACCACGGGAGGGCCGAGCTACGAGCAGTACTTC.

This clone occurred once. The chain employs TRBV28 and TRBJ1-1; TRBD1 might be the D (6 bases). Germline V gives CDR1 MDHEN, CDR2 SYDVKM. This CDR3 region has 13 residues. V lost 2 bases, J lost 6 bases, and 10 bases lay in between. The CDR3 loop is CASSLGGGPEAFF. Written as DNA, the CDR3 is TGTGCCAGCAGTTTAGGAGGGGGGCCTGAAGCTTTCTTT.

This chain links TRBV4-1 with TRBJ1-1; perhaps TRBD1 as D (5 bases). CDR3 length equals 15 residues. Per germline, CDR1 MGHRA and CDR2 YSYEKL. The V end was cut by 0 bases, the J end by 4 bases, with 12 bases between. The CDR3: CASSQEGLGTTEAFF. The CDR3 DNA reads TGCGCCAGCAGCCAAGAGGGACTAGGGACCACTGAAGCTTTCTTT.

V gene TRBV19 combines with J gene TRBJ2-1, with 11 bases matching TRBD1. This CDR3 region has 13 residues. V lost 4 bases to trimming and J lost 15 bases; unmatched junction nucleotides: 8. Germline lookup yields CDR1 LNHDA and CDR2 SQIVND (reference sequence). The CDR3 DNA reads as TGTGCCAGTAGTACAGGACAGGGGGCGCGTCGGTTCTTC. Translation gives CASSTGQGARRFF.

This rearrangement joins TRBV5-1 to TRBJ1-1; tentatively, D is TRBD1 (5 bases). CDR3 length: 13 residues. Trimming shortened V by 5 bases and J by 11 bases, and 19 bases separated the two germline ends. Germline V gene data show CDR1 as SGHRS and CDR2 as YFSETQ. The CDR3 sequence is CASSNSGLGGAFF. CDR3 nucleotides: TGCGCCAGCAGTAATTCAGGGTTGGGAGGGGCTTTCTTT.

The chain links TRBV6-5 to TRBJ1-2; 7 positions agree with TRBD1. Germline CDR1 MNHEY, CDR2 SVGAGI. CDR3 length: 13 amino acids. V shed 6 bases and J 2 bases; nucleotides not matched to a gene: 3. CDR3 nucleotides: TGTGCCAGCAGAAAACAGGGGAACTATGGCTACACCTTC. This codes for CASRKQGNYGYTF.

This chain's CDR3 is CSVLTSGTGVYGELFF. CDR3 coding DNA: TGCAGCGTCCTCACCTCCGGGACAGGGGTCTACGGGGAGCTGTTTTTT. The genes are TRBV29-1 and TRBJ2-2; TRBD1 aligns across 10 bases. The CDR3 has 16 amino acids. Germline loops: CDR1 SQVTM, CDR2 ANQGSEA. V was pared by 6 bases and J by 7 bases, with 14 bases of the junction left unmatched.